The sequence of this T cell receptor beta chain was determined in a study of tumor-infiltrating T cells and Merkel cell polyomavirus (dated 2017 in TCRdb). For context, the study as a whole: The study examined CD8+ T cells specific for the Merkel cell polyomavirus KLL epitope in Merkel cell carcinoma patients. Across the study, one tumor sample was a frozen nodal tumor digest and one was a flash-frozen core biopsy of a metastasis. The majority of whole-tumor samples consisted of roughly 25-micron curls cut from formalin-fixed, paraffin-embedded tissue blocks. Varied, non-standardized therapies, including chemotherapy, radiation and immunotherapies, were received by the patients. Patients came in at different disease stages and had a median follow-up of around 2.5 years, ranging from 1.1 to 6.0 years. In 14 to 15 samples, KLL-tetramer-sorted cells taken from blood or tumor-infiltrating lymphocytes underwent TRB sequencing, as did under 13 matched whole-tumor samples. Summary of the overall study and its limitations: Significantly improved MCC-specific survival was associated with a higher fraction of KLL-specific T cells within tumors (about 1.8-18% versus roughly 0-0.15%). Only a single viral epitope was studied, so T cells against other Merkel cell polyomavirus epitopes were not captured. KLL-specific TRB repertoires were diverse and mostly private, with just one public clonotype, shared by two patients, among hundreds of unique sequences. One limitation of the study is the small sample size (n = 12 patients). A significant MCC-specific survival advantage (P = 0.0051) was associated with tumors having more unique KLL-specific clonotypes (roughly 5-108 vs 0-3).

By immunohistochemistry, the tumors of all patients showed robust positive staining for Merkel cell polyomavirus Large T antigen. The study included around 11 Merkel cell carcinoma patients whose blood and/or cultured TIL contained robust KLL-tetramer+ populations exceeding 0.04% of CD8+ T cells. Every patient was Caucasian, and patient ages had a median of roughly 65 years and ranged from roughly 45 to 85 years. Lymph node tumors were analyzed for patients with unknown primaries who presented with nodal disease, or when there was not enough primary tissue. In the case of this clone: It lacks a known antigen. Base qualities are not at hand, and no much larger clone is one base apart.

Libraries were made using the immunoSEQ multiplex PCR assay. Adaptive Biotechnologies (Seattle, WA) carried out the genomic DNA extraction, TRB sequencing and normalization. The source study handled its data this way. Clonality was computed as one minus Shannon entropy of productive TRB sequences normalized by log2 of unique productive sequences. To identify KLL-specific clonotypes in tumors, TCRbeta CDR3 amino acid sequences were matched against the sequences from the tetramer-sorted sample of each patient. TCRdb re-hosts the immuneACCESS table, in-frame sequences only. Its copies lack some clones; in the studies checked, an unresolved V gene accounts for under half of them, and the cause for the rest is not known. The D gene and trimming were derived from the DNA, and the V and J assignments and clone size from that table. The sample table records some 25,000 clones; 70% to 90% of these occur just once. Together, the top ten hold less than 3% of the sample.

From a lookup of the germline V gene, CDR1 and CDR2 are KGHSH and LQKENI. There are 13 amino acids in the CDR3, from cysteine to phenylalanine inclusive. The CDR3 DNA has 39 bases and is translated from base 1. The junction carries 8 bases between V and J, which are trimmed by 3 bases and 3 bases respectively. This TCR was sampled from a man aged 45-65 years with Merkel cell carcinoma. The sequenced sample was lymph node tissue. The chain joins TRBV18 to TRBJ2-5, with TRBD1 perhaps the D gene, on 6 matching bases. The CDR3 region reads CASSPRDKETQYF. The nucleotide sequence reads TGTGCCAGCTCACCCCGGGACAAAGAGACCCAGTACTTC.